Following are 23 T cell receptor beta chains from one sample sequenced in a study of CDR3 diversity in severe acne. TCRdb reprocessed the PCR reads with MiXCR, giving one entry per CDR3 protein. Here the sample spans more than 85,000 distinct CDR3 sequences, about half being singletons. The source material was blood. The receptors were gathered from a male donor with severe acne vulgaris.

The genes are TRBV20-1 and TRBJ1-1; D is uncertain. The CDR3 has 15 residues. The V end was cut by 5 bases, the J end by 0 bases, with 16 bases between. Germline CDR1 DFQATT, CDR2 SNEGSKA (reference sequence). CDR3 residues: CSAGRLSMMNTEAFF. For the CDR3, the DNA is TGCAGTGCTGGCCGACTCTCCATGATGAACACTGAAGCTTTCTTT.

This clonotype has more than one count but fewer than ten. The chain couples TRBV7-2 to TRBJ2-1, with 7 bases that match TRBD2. Trimming at V came to 1 base and at J to 2 bases, leaving 17 bases not matched to a gene. Per germline, CDR1 SGHTA and CDR2 FQGNSA. The CDR3 runs 20 residues. CDR3 coding DNA: TGTGCCAGCAGCTTAGAGGTCCGGCGACTAGCTCTAGTGACCTACAATGAGCAGTTCTTC. This encodes CASSLEVRRLALVTYNEQFF.

Regarding this clonotype: Sequence at one end of the junction differs from germline and may be a read error. The chain uses TRBV7-9 and TRBJ1-4; D might be TRBD1 (5 bases). CDR3 size: 16 residues. Germline CDR1 is SEHNR and CDR2 is FQNEAQ (reference sequence). The CDR3 sequence is CANSFFGGATNEKLFF. In DNA form, the CDR3 reads TGTGCCAACAGCTTCTTCGGGGGTGCAACTAATGAAAAACTGTTTTTT.

This clonotype was found a few times. Mismatch with germline at one junction end may stem from a read error. For the CDR3, the DNA is TGTGCCGGCAGCTCCCTAGCGGACACCGGGGAGCCGTTTTTT. Translation gives CAGSSLADTGEPFF. V gene TRBV13 combines with J gene TRBJ2-2; TRBD2 matches at 7 bases. The CDR3 has 14 residues. CDR1 and CDR2 (germline): PRHDT, FYEKMQ (reference sequence).

This clonotype was seen once. The junction and the germline gene differ at one end; a read error may be behind it. The chain is built from TRBV2 and TRBJ2-1; tentatively, D is TRBD1 (7 bases). The CDR3 has 15 amino acids. Germline V lookup: CDR1 SNHLY, CDR2 FYNNEI. The CDR3 protein is CASTLGGGGSHEQSF. CDR3 in DNA: TGTGCCAGCACTTTAGGAGGGGGCGGTAGCCACGAGCAGTCCTTC.

This clonotype was seen only a few times. The chain employs TRBV6-5 and TRBJ2-3, with TRBD1 as a possible D gene (6 bases). The ends were cut back, 0 bases at V and 2 bases at J, with 9 bases in the middle. Per germline, CDR1 MNHEY and CDR2 SVGAGI. CDR3 length: 15 amino acids. CDR3 sequence reads: CASSYSGAYTDTQYF. The CDR3 nucleotides read TGTGCCAGCAGTTACTCGGGGGCATACACAGATACGCAGTATTTT.

The chain couples TRBV10-1 to TRBJ2-7; TRBD1 aligns across 7 bases. The CDR3 contains 12 residues. CDR1 is WNHNN and CDR2 is SYGVQD in the germline V gene (reference sequence). Trimming cost V 10 bases and J 2 bases; bases outside gene matches: 5. Here the CDR3 DNA reads TGCGCCACCGAGGGGGCCGCCTACGAGCAGTACTTC. It encodes CATEGAAYEQYF.

This sequence joins TRBV20-1 and TRBJ2-2; TRBD1 might be the D (6 bases). Trimming shortened V by 1 base and J by 1 base, and 7 bases separated the two germline ends. CDR3 length: 14 amino acids. Per germline, CDR1 DFQATT and CDR2 SNEGSKA (reference sequence). CDR3 DNA sequence: TGCAGTGCTAGAGTGACAGGGAACACCGGGGAGCTGTTTTTT. The encoded protein is CSARVTGNTGELFF.

At least ten counts were recorded for this clonotype. The chain combines TRBV5-1 with TRBJ2-2; D could derive from TRBD1 or TRBD2 (5 bases each). CDR3 length: 17 amino acids. Germline-derived CDR1 and CDR2 are SGHRS and YFSETQ. Trimming removed 0 bases from V and 5 bases from J, with 17 bases in between. The CDR3 nucleotides are TGCGCCAGCAGCTTGGGCAGCGCCCTTGGGGGAACCGGGGAGCTGTTTTTT. This translates into CASSLGSALGGTGELFF.

J is TRBJ2-4 and V is TRBV20-1, with D maybe TRBD1 (5 bases). The germline gives CDR1 DFQATT, CDR2 SNEGSKA (reference sequence). The CDR3 is 15 residues long. The V end lost 0 bases, the J end lost 1 base, and 10 bases lay between the germline ends. The CDR3 DNA sequence: TGCAGTGCTAGAGAGGGGCTCTTGGCCAAAAACATTCAGTACTTC. Protein: CSAREGLLAKNIQYF.

This clonotype occurred many times. V gene TRBV5-1 combines with J gene TRBJ2-1, with 8 positions matching TRBD2. After removal of 0 bases from V and 3 bases from J, the junction contained 2 bases not matched to a gene. There are 15 residues in the CDR3. Germline-derived CDR1 and CDR2 are SGHRS and YFSETQ. CDR3 bases: TGCGCCAGCAGCTTGGAAGGGACTAGCTACAATGAGCAGTTCTTC. Translation: CASSLEGTSYNEQFF.

This clonotype has just a few counts. J is TRBJ2-3 and V is TRBV3-1; TRBD2 agrees at 7 bases. The CDR3 is made up of 15 amino acids. The V gene's germline CDR1 is LGHDT and CDR2 YNNKEL (reference sequence). J lost 2 bases, V lost 4 bases, and 6 bases had no gene match. The CDR3 reads CASSRGSGDTDTQYF. CDR3 in DNA: TGTGCCAGCAGCCGAGGGAGCGGGGACACAGATACGCAGTATTTT.

There are many counts of this clonotype. The V call is TRBV3-1, the J call TRBJ2-4; D possibly corresponds to TRBD1 (6 bases). The germline V gene has CDR1 LGHDT and CDR2 YNNKEL (reference sequence). This CDR3 contains 18 residues. Trimming removed 1 base from V and 1 base from J, with 17 bases in between. In DNA, the CDR3 is TGTGCCAGCAGCCAAGCATATCGACCCGGACAGGCCAAAAACATTCAGTACTTC. Its protein is CASSQAYRPGQAKNIQYF.

About this clonotype: Just one base apart from a much larger clone, this may be a read error. For the CDR3, the DNA is TGTGCCAGCAGTCTTCCGGGACCGCGATTCGAGCAGTTCTTC. This translates into CASSLPGPRFEQFF. The rearrangement links TRBV7-9 to TRBJ2-1, with D perhaps matching TRBD1 or TRBD2 (5 bases each). Germline CDR1 reads SEHNR; CDR2 reads FQNEAQ (reference sequence). The CDR3 sequence is 14 residues long. V was shortened by 6 bases and J by 10 bases, with 19 bases between the two germline ends. The full variable domain, completed using reference TRBV7-9 and TRBJ2-1, is DTGVSQNPRHKITKRGQNVTFRCDPISEHNRLYWYRQTLGQGPEFLTYFQNEAQLEKSRLLSDRFSAERPKGSFSTLEIQRTEQGDSAMYLCASSLPGPRFEQFFGPGTRLTVL.

This clonotype was observed many times. The CDR3, as DNA: TGTGCCAGCAGTGGGAGGAGCGGACGAAGCTCCTACAATGAGCAGTTCTTC. Encoded protein: CASSGRSGRSSYNEQFF. This chain connects TRBV2 to TRBJ2-1, with D tentatively TRBD2 (5 bases). V dropped 4 bases and J dropped 0 bases, with 16 bases sitting between them. CDR1 and CDR2 (germline): SNHLY, FYNNEI. The CDR3 is 17 residues long. Full variable domain (remainder filled in from reference TRBV2 and TRBJ2-1): EPEVTQTPSHQVTQMGQEVILRCVPISNHLYFYWYRQILGQKVEFLVSFYNNEISEKSEIFDDQFSVERPDGSNFTLKIRSTKLEDSAMYFCASSGRSGRSSYNEQFFGPGTRLTVL.

This clonotype came up many times. A read error may account for a junction end that differs from germline. This chain connects TRBV19 to TRBJ1-3; the match to TRBD1 covers 7 bases. The germline V gene encodes CDR1 LNHDA and CDR2 SQIVND (reference sequence). This CDR3 is 14 amino acids long. The CDR3 nucleotides read TGTGCCATCAAGGGGGCCCCAACTGGAGACACCATATATTTT. As protein: CAIKGAPTGDTIYF.

This clonotype was seen many times. The rearrangement joins TRBV5-8 to TRBJ2-7; no reliable D call. Germline CDR1 SGHTS, CDR2 YDEGEE. CDR3 length equals 13 residues. Trimming shortened V by 2 bases and J by 3 bases, and 9 bases separated the two germline ends. The CDR3 DNA reads as TGTGCCAGCAGCTTACGACTCGACTACGAGCAGTACTTC. Translated: CASSLRLDYEQYF.

The table lists this clonotype with many counts. The J gene is TRBJ2-7, the V gene TRBV11-2; a weak D match, TRBD1 (5 bases). Germline loops: CDR1 SGHAT, CDR2 FQNNGV. The CDR3 contains 14 residues. V lost 2 bases to trimming and J lost 0 bases, with 8 bases between them. CDR3 in DNA: TGTGCCAGCAGCTTAATCAGGGACTCCTACGAGCAGTACTTC. Its protein product is CASSLIRDSYEQYF.

This clonotype was seen repeatedly, ten times or more. The chain has TRBV7-2 and TRBJ2-3; unclear D gene. V gave up 1 base and J gave up 3 bases, with 5 bases separating them. Germline V gene lookup returns CDR1 SGHTA and CDR2 FQGNSA. This CDR3 contains 13 residues. The chain's CDR3 is CASSLERTDTQYF. The CDR3 region has the DNA TGTGCCAGCAGCTTAGAACGGACAGATACGCAGTATTTT.

The V and J genes are TRBV29-1 and TRBJ1-2; no reliable D call. There are 13 residues in the CDR3. V was clipped by 1 base and J by 5 bases, with 11 bases between them. Germline CDR1 SQVTM, CDR2 ANQGSEA. CDR3 sequence reads: CSVEVASQYGYTF. For the CDR3, the DNA is TGCAGCGTTGAAGTAGCGTCACAATATGGCTACACCTTC. Full variable domain (outside the CDR3, taken from reference TRBV29-1 and TRBJ1-2): SAVISQKPSRDICQRGTSLTIQCQVDSQVTMMFWYRQQPGQSLTLIATANQGSEATYESGFVIDKFPISRPNLTFSTLTVSNMSPEDSSIYLCSVEVASQYGYTFGSGTRLTVV.

With regard to this clonotype: Given a much more abundant clone one base away, this may be a read error. The rearrangement links TRBV12-3 or TRBV12-4 to TRBJ2-2; 8 bases align to TRBD2. The CDR3 has 14 residues. This CDR3 reads CASGLRGRFGELFF. The DNA for the CDR3 is TGTGCCAGCGGTTTGCGCGGGAGGTTCGGGGAGCTGTTTTTT.

V and J are TRBV7-9 and TRBJ2-6, with 9 bases fitting TRBD2. With 5 bases clipped from V and 1 base from J, the junction kept 9 bases outside the gene matches. The CDR3 consists of 18 residues. The germline V gene encodes CDR1 SEHNR and CDR2 FQNEAQ (reference sequence). The CDR3 region has the DNA TGTGCCAGCAGCCGTGTGCGCGGGAGGGCATCTGGGGCCAACGTCCTGACTTTC. It yields the protein CASSRVRGRASGANVLTF. Using reference TRBV7-9 and TRBJ2-6 for the parts outside the CDR3, the full variable domain is DTGVSQNPRHKITKRGQNVTFRCDPISEHNRLYWYRQTLGQGPEFLTYFQNEAQLEKSRLLSDRFSAERPKGSFSTLEIQRTEQGDSAMYLCASSRVRGRASGANVLTFGAGSRLTVL.

This clonotype was seen ten or more times. The chain uses TRBV6-5 and TRBJ2-2; no firm D call. Trimming pared 6 bases from V and 4 bases from J, leaving 12 bases between. Looked up from germline, CDR1 is MNHEY and CDR2 is SVGAGI. This CDR3 region has 14 residues. The CDR3 DNA follows: TGTGCCAGCAGCCAGTTTGTCGGCACCGGGGAGCTGTTTTTT. This gives the protein CASSQFVGTGELFF.